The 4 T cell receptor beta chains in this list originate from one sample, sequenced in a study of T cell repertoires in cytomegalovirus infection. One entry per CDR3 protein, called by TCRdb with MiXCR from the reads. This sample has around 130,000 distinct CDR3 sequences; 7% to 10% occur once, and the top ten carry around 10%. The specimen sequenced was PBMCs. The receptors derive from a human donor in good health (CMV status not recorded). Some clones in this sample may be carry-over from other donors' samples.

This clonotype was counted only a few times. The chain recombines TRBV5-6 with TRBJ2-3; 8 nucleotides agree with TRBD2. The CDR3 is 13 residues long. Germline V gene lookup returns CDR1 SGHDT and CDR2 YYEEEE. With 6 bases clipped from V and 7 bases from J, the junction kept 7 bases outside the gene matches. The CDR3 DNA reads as TGTGCCAGCAAAAGCGGGGGCAGGAATACGCAGTATTTT. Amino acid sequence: CASKSGGRNTQYF.

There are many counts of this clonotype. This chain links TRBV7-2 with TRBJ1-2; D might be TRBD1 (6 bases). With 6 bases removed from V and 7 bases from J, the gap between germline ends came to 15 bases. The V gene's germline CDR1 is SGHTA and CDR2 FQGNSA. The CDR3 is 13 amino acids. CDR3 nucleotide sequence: TGTGCCAGCAGTCCACAGGGAAATCGTGGCTACACCTTC. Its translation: CASSPQGNRGYTF.

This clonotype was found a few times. CDR3 nucleotide sequence: TGTGCCAGCAGCCCTGGACAGGAGTGGCAAGCTTTCTTT. Its protein product is CASSPGQEWQAFF. V gene TRBV14 combines with J gene TRBJ1-1; TRBD1 matches at 7 bases. The CDR3 sequence is 13 residues long. Germline assignment: CDR1 SGHDN and CDR2 FVKESK. The V and J ends lost 4 bases and 9 bases, in that order; junction bases with no gene match: 8.

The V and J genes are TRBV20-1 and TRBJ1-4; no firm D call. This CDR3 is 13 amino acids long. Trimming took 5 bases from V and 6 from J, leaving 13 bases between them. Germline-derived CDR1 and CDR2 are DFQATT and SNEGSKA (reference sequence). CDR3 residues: CSAPIMVDEKLFF. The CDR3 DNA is TGCAGTGCTCCGATTATGGTGGATGAAAAACTGTTTTTT.